This TCR beta chain was identified during a study of blood T cell repertoires in COVID-19. Germline CDR1 is LNHDA and CDR2 is SQIVND (reference sequence). The CDR3 length is 16 residues. V was pared by 1 base and J by 6 bases, with 11 bases of the junction left unmatched. Sequencing was performed with immunoSEQ multiplex PCR; in TCRdb, only in-frame clones are kept and a portion is missing. This sample yields about 130,000 clones, of which around 83% are seen a single time; about 10% belongs to the top ten. V is TRBV19 and J is TRBJ1-1; 7 nucleotides align to TRBD1. The sequenced sample was peripheral blood. This receptor was taken from a man between 60 and 75 years old with acute or convalescent COVID-19. The chain's CDR3 is CASSIVSQGVRAEAFF. Here the CDR3 DNA reads TGTGCCAGTAGTATAGTTAGTCAGGGGGTGAGAGCTGAAGCTTTCTTT.